The clone carrying this TCR beta chain has at least ten counts. These data belong to a study of Graves' ophthalmopathy and Graves' hyperthyroidism. RNA served as the template for amplifying TCR beta CDR3 regions. HTBI-primed first-round RT-PCR preceded second-round multiplex PCR. TCRdb passed the multiplex PCR reads through MiXCR, listing each CDR3 protein once. The sample yields 450,000 or so distinct CDR3 sequences, 14% seen once. It was from under 13 ml of fresh peripheral blood that the PBMCs came. What was sequenced was blood. This receptor was obtained from a woman in her twenties or thirties with Graves' ophthalmopathy.

The CDR3 reads CASSLDRRGNTGELFF. The DNA for the CDR3 is TGTGCCAGCAGCTTAGATAGGCGGGGGAACACCGGGGAGCTGTTTTTT. The gene calls are TRBV7-8 and TRBJ2-2; weak D call: TRBD2 (6 bases). V was trimmed by 1 base and J by 1 base, leaving 10 bases between them. The germline V gene encodes CDR1 SGHVS and CDR2 FQNEAQ. This CDR3 spans 16 amino acids.